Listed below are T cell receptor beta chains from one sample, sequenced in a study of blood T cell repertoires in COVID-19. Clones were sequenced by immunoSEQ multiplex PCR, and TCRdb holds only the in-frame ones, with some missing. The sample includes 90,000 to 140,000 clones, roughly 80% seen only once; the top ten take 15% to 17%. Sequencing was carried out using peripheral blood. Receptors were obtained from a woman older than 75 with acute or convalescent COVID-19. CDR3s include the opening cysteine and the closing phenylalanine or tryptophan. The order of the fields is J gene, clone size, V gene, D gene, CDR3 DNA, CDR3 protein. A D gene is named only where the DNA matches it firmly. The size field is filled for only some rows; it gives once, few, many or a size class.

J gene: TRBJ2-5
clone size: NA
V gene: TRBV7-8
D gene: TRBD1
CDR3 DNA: TGTGCCAGCAGCCGAGACAGGGGGCCAGAGACCCAGTACTTC
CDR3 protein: CASSRDRGPETQYF

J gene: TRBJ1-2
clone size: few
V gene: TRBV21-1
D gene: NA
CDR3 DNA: TGTGCCAGCAGCAGTATTAACTATGGCTACACCTTC
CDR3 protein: CASSSINYGYTF

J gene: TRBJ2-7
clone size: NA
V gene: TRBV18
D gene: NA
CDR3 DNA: TGTGCCAGCTCCTTAACCCAGGCTACCAATTACGAGCAGTACTTC
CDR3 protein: CASSLTQATNYEQYF

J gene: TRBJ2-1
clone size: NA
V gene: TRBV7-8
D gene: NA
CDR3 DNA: TGTGCCAGCAGCTTAGTCCACTCCATCACCTACAATGAGCAGTTCTTC
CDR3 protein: CASSLVHSITYNEQFF

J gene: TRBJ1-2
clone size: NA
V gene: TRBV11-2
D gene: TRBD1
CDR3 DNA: TGTGCCAGCAGCGCCGCAGGAGGGACAGGGGCCTATGGCTACACCTTC
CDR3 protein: CASSAAGGTGAYGYTF

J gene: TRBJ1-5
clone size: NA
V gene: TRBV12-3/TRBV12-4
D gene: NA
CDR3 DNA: TGTGCCAGCAGTTTCAGAAATCAGCCCCAGCATTTT
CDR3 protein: CASSFRNQPQHF

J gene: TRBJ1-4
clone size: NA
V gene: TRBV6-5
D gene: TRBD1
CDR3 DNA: TGTGCCAGCAGGACAGGGGTTGAAAAACTGTTTTTT
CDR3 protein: CASRTGVEKLFF

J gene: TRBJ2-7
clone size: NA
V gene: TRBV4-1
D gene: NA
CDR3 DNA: TGCGCCAGCAGCCAAGGTCCCGACAGAGCCTACGAGCAGTACTTC
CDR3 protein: CASSQGPDRAYEQYF

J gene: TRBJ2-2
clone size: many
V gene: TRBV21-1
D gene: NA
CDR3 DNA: TGTGCCAGCAGCAAAGAAACCCGAGAGAACACCGGGGAGCTGTTTTTT
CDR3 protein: CASSKETRENTGELFF

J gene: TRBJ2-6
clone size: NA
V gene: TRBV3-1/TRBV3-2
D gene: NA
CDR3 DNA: TGTGCCAGCAGCCACAGCTCTGGGGCCAACGTCCTGACTTTC
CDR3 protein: CASSHSSGANVLTF

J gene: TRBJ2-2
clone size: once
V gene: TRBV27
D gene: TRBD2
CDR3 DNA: TGTGCCAGCAGTTGGGTAGCGGGTTCCGGGGAGCTGTTTTTT
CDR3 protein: CASSWVAGSGELFF

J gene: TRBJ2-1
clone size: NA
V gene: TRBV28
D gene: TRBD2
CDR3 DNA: TGTGCCAGCAGTATACCGGGACTAGCTAGCCATGAGCAGTTCTTC
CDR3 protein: CASSIPGLASHEQFF

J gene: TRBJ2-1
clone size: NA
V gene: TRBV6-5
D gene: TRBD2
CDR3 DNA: TGTGCCAGCAGCATAGCGGGAGAGGCATATGAGCAGTTCTTC
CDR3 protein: CASSIAGEAYEQFF

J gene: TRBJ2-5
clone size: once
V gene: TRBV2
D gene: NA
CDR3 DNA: TGTGCCAGCAGTGTCAGGGGCTCTAATGGGGAGACCCAGTACTTC
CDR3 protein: CASSVRGSNGETQYF

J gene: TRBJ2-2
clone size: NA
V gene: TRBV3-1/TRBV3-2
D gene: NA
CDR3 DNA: TGTGCCAGCAGCCTGCGGCCGAACACCGGGGAGCTGTTTTTT
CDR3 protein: CASSLRPNTGELFF

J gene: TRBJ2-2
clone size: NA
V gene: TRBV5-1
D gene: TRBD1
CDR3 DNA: TGCGCCAGCAGCTTAGGAGGGACAGGGGAAACCGGGGAGCTGTTTTTT
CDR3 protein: CASSLGGTGETGELFF

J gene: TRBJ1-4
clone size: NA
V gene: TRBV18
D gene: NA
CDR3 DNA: TGTGCCAGCTCACTCCGACAGGAGGTTAATGAAAAACTGTTTTTT
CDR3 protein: CASSLRQEVNEKLFF

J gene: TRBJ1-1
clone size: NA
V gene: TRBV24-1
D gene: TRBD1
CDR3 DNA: TGTGCCACATCCGGGACAGGGGAGACTGAAGCTTTCTTT
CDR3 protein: CATSGTGETEAFF

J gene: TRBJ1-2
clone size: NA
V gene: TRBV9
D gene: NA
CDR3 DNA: TGTGCCAGCAGCGTGAGAGGGGGTACAGGGCTCTATGGCTACACCTTC
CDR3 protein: CASSVRGGTGLYGYTF

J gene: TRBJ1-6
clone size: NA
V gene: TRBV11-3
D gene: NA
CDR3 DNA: TGTGCCAGCAGCTTATCAACAGATTCACCCCTCCACTTT
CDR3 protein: CASSLSTDSPLHF

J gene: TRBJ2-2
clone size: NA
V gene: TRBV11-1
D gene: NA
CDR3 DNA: TGTGCCAGCAGCCCGGACAGAACCGGGGAGCTGTTTTTT
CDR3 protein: CASSPDRTGELFF

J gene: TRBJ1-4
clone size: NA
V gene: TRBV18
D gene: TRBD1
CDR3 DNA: TGTGCCAGCTCACTGGGACAGGCAACTAATGAAAAACTGTTTTTT
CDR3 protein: CASSLGQATNEKLFF

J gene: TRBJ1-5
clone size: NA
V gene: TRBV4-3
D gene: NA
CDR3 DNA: TGCGCCAGCAGCCAAGGGGACGGCCTCGGGGGGCCCCAGCATTTT
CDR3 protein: CASSQGDGLGGPQHF

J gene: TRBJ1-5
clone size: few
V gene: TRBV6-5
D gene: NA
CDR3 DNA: TGTGCCAGCAGTTGGCAGGTCGTTAGCAATCAGCCCCAGCATTTT
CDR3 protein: CASSWQVVSNQPQHF

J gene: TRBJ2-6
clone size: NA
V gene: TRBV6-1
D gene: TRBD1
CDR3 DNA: TGTGCCAGCAGTGAACAGGACAGGGTGGTCCCTGGGGCCAACGTCCTGACTTTC
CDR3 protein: CASSEQDRVVPGANVLTF

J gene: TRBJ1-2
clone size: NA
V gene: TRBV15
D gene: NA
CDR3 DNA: TGTGCCACCAGCAGGGGAGGGCCTTACTATGGCTACACCTTC
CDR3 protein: CATSRGGPYYGYTF

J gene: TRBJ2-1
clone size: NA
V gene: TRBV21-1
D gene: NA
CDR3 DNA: TGTGCCAGCAGCAAAGATCATGGGGCAAATGAGCAGTTCTTC
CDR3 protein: CASSKDHGANEQFF

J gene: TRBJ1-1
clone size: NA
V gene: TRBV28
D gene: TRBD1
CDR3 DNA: TGTGCCAGCAGTTCGGGACAGGGTTTGGGAACTTTCTTT
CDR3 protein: CASSSGQGLGTFF

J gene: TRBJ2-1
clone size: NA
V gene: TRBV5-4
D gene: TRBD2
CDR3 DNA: TGTGCCAGCAGCCCCGGGACTAGCTCCTTTGATGAGCAGTTCTTC
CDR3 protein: CASSPGTSSFDEQFF

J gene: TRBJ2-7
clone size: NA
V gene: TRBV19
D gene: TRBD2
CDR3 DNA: TGTGCCAGTTCCCGGGGGGGGGCCTACGAGCAGTACTTC
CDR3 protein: CASSRGGAYEQYF

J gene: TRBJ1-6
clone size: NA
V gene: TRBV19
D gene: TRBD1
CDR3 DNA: TGTGCCAGTACCCCATCCCTTTTGACAGGGAGAAATTTTCCCCTCCACTTT
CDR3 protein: CASTPSLLTGRNFPLHF

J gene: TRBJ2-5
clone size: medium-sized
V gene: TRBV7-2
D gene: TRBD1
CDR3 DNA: TGTGCCAGCAGCACTCCAAGGACAGGGACAGAGACCCAGTACTTC
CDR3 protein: CASSTPRTGTETQYF

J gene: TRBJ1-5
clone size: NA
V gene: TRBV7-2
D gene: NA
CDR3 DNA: TGTGCCAGCAGCTTAGCAGGAGTTAGCAATCAGCCCCAGCATTTT
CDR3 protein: CASSLAGVSNQPQHF

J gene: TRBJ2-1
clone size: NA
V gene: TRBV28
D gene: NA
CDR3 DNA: TGTGCCAGCAGTTTATCGGGGGGCGGGCCGAGCTCCTACAATGAGCAGTTCTTC
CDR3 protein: CASSLSGGGPSSYNEQFF

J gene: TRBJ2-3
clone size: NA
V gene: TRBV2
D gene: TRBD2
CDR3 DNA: TGTGCCAGCAGTGGCGGTAGCGGGAACACAGATACGCAGTATTTT
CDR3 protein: CASSGGSGNTDTQYF

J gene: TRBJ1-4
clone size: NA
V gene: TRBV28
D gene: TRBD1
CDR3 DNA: TGTGCCAGCAGCTCAGGGGGTTCTAATGAAAAACTGTTTTTT
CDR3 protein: CASSSGGSNEKLFF

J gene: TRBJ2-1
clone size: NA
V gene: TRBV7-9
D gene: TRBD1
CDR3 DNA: TGTGCCAGCAGCTTAGCACAGGGGCAGGAAAGGTTCTTC
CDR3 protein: CASSLAQGQERFF

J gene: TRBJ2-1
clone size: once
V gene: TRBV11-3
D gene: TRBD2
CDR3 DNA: TGTGCCAGCAGCTTAGTAGCTAGCGGGGCAACCTACAATGAGCAGTTCTTC
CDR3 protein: CASSLVASGATYNEQFF

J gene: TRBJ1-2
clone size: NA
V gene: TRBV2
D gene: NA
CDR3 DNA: TGTGCCAGCAGTGGGACAGACCTAGTTGGCTACACCTTC
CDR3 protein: CASSGTDLVGYTF

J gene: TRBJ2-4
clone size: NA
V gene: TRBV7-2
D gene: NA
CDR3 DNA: TGTGCCAGCACCAATTTCTCAGGGGCCATTCAGTACTTC
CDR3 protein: CASTNFSGAIQYF

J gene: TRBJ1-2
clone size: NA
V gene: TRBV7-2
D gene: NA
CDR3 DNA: TGTGCCAGCAGCTTCGGGGGGCGAGGAGGCTACACCTTC
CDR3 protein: CASSFGGRGGYTF

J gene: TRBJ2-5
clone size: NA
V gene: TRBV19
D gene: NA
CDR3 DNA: TGTGCCAGTACCCACGCAGGGCAAGAGACCCAGTACTTC
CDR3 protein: CASTHAGQETQYF

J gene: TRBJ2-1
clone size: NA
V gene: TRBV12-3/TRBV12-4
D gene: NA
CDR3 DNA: TGTGCCAGCAGTTTGCGATACAATGAGCAGTTCTTC
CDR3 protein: CASSLRYNEQFF

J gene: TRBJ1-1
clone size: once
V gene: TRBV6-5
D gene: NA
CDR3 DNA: TGTGCCAGCAAGGAGTCGGGATTGAACACTGAAGCTTTCTTT
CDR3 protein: CASKESGLNTEAFF

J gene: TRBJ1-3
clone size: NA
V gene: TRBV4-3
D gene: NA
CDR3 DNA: TGCGCCAGCAGCCAAGATTTGGGGGGCTCTGGAAACACCATATATTTT
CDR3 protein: CASSQDLGGSGNTIYF

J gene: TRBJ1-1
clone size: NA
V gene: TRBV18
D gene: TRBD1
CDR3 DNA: TGTGCCAGCTCACCCGGACAGGGGGCGTCTGAAGCTTTCTTT
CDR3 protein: CASSPGQGASEAFF

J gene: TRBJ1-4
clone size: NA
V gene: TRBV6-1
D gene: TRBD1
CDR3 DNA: TGTGCCAGCAGTGAACAGGGGGCTAATGAAAAACTGTTTTTT
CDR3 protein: CASSEQGANEKLFF

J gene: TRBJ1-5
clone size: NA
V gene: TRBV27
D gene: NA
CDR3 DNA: TGTGCCAGCAGTTTATCGGTCTCAGGGGCGAATCAGCCCCAGCATTTT
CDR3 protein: CASSLSVSGANQPQHF

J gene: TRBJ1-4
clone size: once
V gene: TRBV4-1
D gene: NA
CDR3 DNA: TGCGCCAGCAGCCAAGATCCACAGAGAAAAATGATGTTTTTT
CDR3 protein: CASSQDPQRKMMFF

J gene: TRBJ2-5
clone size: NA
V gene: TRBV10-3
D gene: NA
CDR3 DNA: TGTGCCATCAGCCGCGGGGAACAAGAGACCCAGTACTTC
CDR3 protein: CAISRGEQETQYF

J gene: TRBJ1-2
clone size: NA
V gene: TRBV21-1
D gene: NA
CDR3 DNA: TGTGCCAGCAGCAAAGAGGTGGGGGGTTTTGGCTACACCTTC
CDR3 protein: CASSKEVGGFGYTF

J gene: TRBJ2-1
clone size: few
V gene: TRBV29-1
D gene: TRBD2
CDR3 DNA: TGCAGCGTTGAATCTGGGACTAGCGTCTACAATGAGCAGTTCTTC
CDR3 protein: CSVESGTSVYNEQFF

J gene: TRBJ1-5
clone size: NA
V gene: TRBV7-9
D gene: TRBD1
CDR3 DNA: TGTGCCAGCAGCTTAGTCCGGGACAGCGGTTTGAATCAGCCCCAGCATTTT
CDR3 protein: CASSLVRDSGLNQPQHF

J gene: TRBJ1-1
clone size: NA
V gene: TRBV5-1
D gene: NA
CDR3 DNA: TGCGCCAGCAGCCCCGCCGGCAGGGCGAACACTGAAGCTTTCTTT
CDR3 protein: CASSPAGRANTEAFF

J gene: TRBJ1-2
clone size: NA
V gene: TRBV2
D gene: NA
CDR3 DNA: TGTGCCAGCACTTACGGAGGGGTAACAGATATAAGTGGCTACACCTTC
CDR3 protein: CASTYGGVTDISGYTF

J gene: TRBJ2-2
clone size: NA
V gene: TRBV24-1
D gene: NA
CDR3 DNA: TGTGCCACCAGTGATTCGCCCCCTACAGCGAACACCGGGGAGCTGTTTTTT
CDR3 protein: CATSDSPPTANTGELFF

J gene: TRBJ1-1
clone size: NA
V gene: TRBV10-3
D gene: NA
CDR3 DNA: TGTGCCACCAGCGACCGGACTACTGAAGCTTTCTTT
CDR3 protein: CATSDRTTEAFF

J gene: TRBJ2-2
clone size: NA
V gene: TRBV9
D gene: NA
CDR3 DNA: TGTGCCAGCAGCCAGGGGGGAGCCAACACCGGGGAGCTGTTTTTT
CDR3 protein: CASSQGGANTGELFF

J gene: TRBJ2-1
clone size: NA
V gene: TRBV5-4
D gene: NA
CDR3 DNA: TGTGCCAGCAGCTTGGGGGTGGGGCTCTACAATGAGCAGTTCTTC
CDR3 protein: CASSLGVGLYNEQFF

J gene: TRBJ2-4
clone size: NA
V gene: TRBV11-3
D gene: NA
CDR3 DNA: TGTGCCAGCAGCCCGCGGGACGTACCCTTAGCCAAAAACATTCAGTACTTC
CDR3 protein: CASSPRDVPLAKNIQYF